This T cell receptor beta chain was recorded in a study of T-cell memory formation after mild COVID-19. Remarks on this clonotype: As yet, its antigen is unknown.

J gave up 4 bases and V 6 bases, and 2 bases lay outside the gene matches. The CDR3 has 12 residues. Germline V gene lookup returns CDR1 DFQATT and CDR2 SNEGSKA (reference sequence). Regarding the study as a whole: While clones contracting from day 15 to 85 were balanced between CD4 and CD8, later expanders leaned CD4+. Pre-infection memory harbored some responding clones, suggesting cross-reactive memory joined.

Using its own MiXCR run on the 5' RACE reads, TCRdb lists one record per CDR3 protein. The sample has a few hundred thousand distinct CDR3 sequences, 8.2% seen once; the top ten hold 20% to 25%. The gene calls are TRBV20-1 and TRBJ1-3; 8 nucleotides agree with TRBD1. This TCR was recovered from a young man who had mild COVID-19 (a few samples of this study predate the infection). Cell type and time point are not known. Input material: PBMCs or a T cell subset sorted from them (not recorded which). DNA for the CDR3: TGCAGTGCCAGGACAGGGGGAAACACCATATATTTT. As protein: CSARTGGNTIYF.